What follows are 27 T cell receptor beta chains derived from one specimen sequenced in a study of T-cell memory formation after mild COVID-19. TCRdb re-analysed the 5' RACE reads in MiXCR, keeping a single row per CDR3 protein. The sample has about 270,000 distinct CDR3 sequences, around 15% seen once. Sequenced input: PBMCs or a T cell subset sorted from them (not recorded which). These receptors came from a man between 18 and 35 years old who had mild COVID-19 (a few samples of this study predate the infection). Cell type and time point are not known.

The CDR3 bases are TGTGCCAGCAGTTTTGCTTCCGGGACAGGGCACACAGATACGCAGTATTTT. This sequence encodes CASSFASGTGHTDTQYF. The J gene is TRBJ2-3, the V gene TRBV12-3 or TRBV12-4, with 9 positions matching TRBD1. The CDR3 totals 17 residues. V was pared by 3 bases and J by 2 bases, with 9 bases of the junction left unmatched.

This clonotype was found many times. The rearrangement uses TRBV7-9 and TRBJ1-6; the match to TRBD1 covers 7 bases. This CDR3 comprises 14 residues. Germline assignment: CDR1 SEHNR and CDR2 FQNEAQ (reference sequence). After removal of 4 bases from V and 6 bases from J, the junction contained 3 bases not matched to a gene. The CDR3 sequence: CASSSGTVNSPLHF. In DNA, the CDR3 is TGTGCCAGCAGCTCCGGGACAGTTAATTCACCCCTCCACTTT.

This clonotype appeared a few times. The chain joins TRBV7-3 to TRBJ2-5; D remains ambiguous. The CDR3 spans 13 residues. Germline V CDR1 and CDR2: SGHTA, FQGTGA. V lost 0 bases to trimming and J lost 5 bases, with 7 bases between them. CDR3 region: CASSLTPVETQYF. CDR3 DNA: TGTGCCAGCAGCTTAACCCCCGTTGAGACCCAGTACTTC. Supplemented by reference TRBV7-3 and TRBJ2-5, the full variable domain reads GAGVSQTPSNKVTEKGKYVELRCDPISGHTALYWYRQSLGQGPEFLIYFQGTGAADDSGLPNDRFFAVRPEGSVSTLKIQRTERGDSAVYLCASSLTPVETQYFGPGTRLLVL.

This clonotype has only a few counts. V usage is TRBV5-1 and J usage is TRBJ2-7; TRBD1 aligns across 11 bases. CDR3 length equals 15 residues. Germline lookup yields CDR1 SGHRS and CDR2 YFSETQ. V was clipped by 7 bases and J by 5 bases; unmatched bases: 11. CDR3 loop: CASGRVGQGAHEQYF. CDR3 DNA: TGCGCCAGCGGTCGTGTAGGACAGGGGGCCCACGAGCAGTACTTC.

The DNA for the CDR3 is TGTGCCAGCAGGACTGGACAGACCAGAGGCACTGAAGCTTTCTTT. The encoded protein is CASRTGQTRGTEAFF. The rearrangement joins TRBV6-5 to TRBJ1-1; possibly TRBD1 for D (6 bases). V was trimmed by 6 bases and J by 4 bases, leaving 18 bases between them. This CDR3 has 15 residues. Germline CDR1 is MNHEY and CDR2 is SVGAGI.

The chain joins TRBV7-2 to TRBJ2-7, with TRBD2 matching 7 bases. The CDR3 loop spans 13 amino acids. The germline CDR1 and CDR2 sequences are SGHTA and FQGNSA. V was pared by 2 bases and J by 5 bases, with 3 bases of the junction left unmatched. In nucleotides, the CDR3 is TGTGCCAGCAGCTTACCCGCGGGAGACGAGCAGTACTTC. Translated: CASSLPAGDEQYF.

This clonotype was detected a few times. The chain combines TRBV7-9 with TRBJ2-3; TRBD1 matches 8 bases. This CDR3 comprises 14 residues. Germline assignment: CDR1 SEHNR and CDR2 FQNEAQ (reference sequence). J lost 9 bases, V lost 5 bases, and 10 bases had no gene match. CDR3 residues: CASSPDRAAVTQYF. The CDR3 nucleotides are TGTGCCAGCAGCCCGGACAGGGCAGCGGTGACGCAGTATTTT.

This clonotype was counted only a few times. A read error is possible here, since a much larger clone lies one base away. The V and J genes are TRBV27 and TRBJ2-1; 7 nucleotides agree with TRBD2. CDR1 and CDR2 from the germline V gene are MNHEY and SMNVEV (reference sequence). The V segment lost 6 bases and the J segment 7 bases; nucleotides outside the gene matches: 3. This CDR3 is built from 12 residues. As DNA, the CDR3 is TGTGCCAGCAGCTGGGGGGGGAATGAGCAGTTCTTC. Its protein product is CASSWGGNEQFF.

This clonotype was detected a few times. The chain is built from TRBV9 and TRBJ2-7; 11 bases fit TRBD2. The CDR3 totals 14 residues. CDR1 and CDR2 from the germline V gene are SGDLS and YYNGEE. J gave up 2 bases and V 5 bases, and 3 bases lay outside the gene matches. CDR3 sequence: CASRSSGGAYEQYF. CDR3 in DNA: TGTGCCAGCAGAAGTAGCGGGGGGGCCTACGAGCAGTACTTC.

The chain is built from TRBV9 and TRBJ1-1, with 8 bases lining up with TRBD1. The CDR3 spans 15 residues. Germline loops: CDR1 SGDLS, CDR2 YYNGEE. J gave up 1 base and V 3 bases, and 5 bases lay outside the gene matches. This chain's CDR3 is CASSARQGKNTEAFF. Here the CDR3 DNA reads TGTGCCAGCAGCGCCCGACAGGGGAAGAACACTGAAGCTTTCTTT.

The chain couples TRBV7-7 to TRBJ2-2, with 8 bases lining up with TRBD1. The CDR3 spans 16 residues. V was clipped by 1 base and J by 4 bases; unmatched bases: 5. Germline assignment: CDR1 SSHAT and CDR2 FNYEAQ (reference sequence). The DNA of the CDR3 is TGTGCCAGCAGCTTAGGGGGCAGGGGGCGCACCGGGGAGCTGTTTTTT. Translating gives CASSLGGRGRTGELFF.

There are a few counts of this clonotype. J is TRBJ2-7 and V is TRBV7-9, with 10 bases aligning to TRBD1. This CDR3 has 17 amino acids. The V and J ends lost 5 bases and 2 bases, in that order; junction bases with no gene match: 12. Germline CDR1 and CDR2: SEHNR and FQNEAQ (reference sequence). CDR3 residues: CASSPPTGGIATYEQYF. Written as DNA, the CDR3 is TGTGCCAGCAGCCCCCCGACAGGGGGCATCGCGACCTACGAGCAGTACTTC.

The chain joins TRBV20-1 to TRBJ2-3; D uncertain. V lost 0 bases, J lost 0 bases, and 7 bases lay in between. CDR1 DFQATT and CDR2 SNEGSKA come from the germline V gene (reference sequence). This CDR3 contains 14 residues. This CDR3 is CSARDPRSTDTQYF. The CDR3, as DNA: TGCAGTGCTAGAGATCCGAGGAGCACAGATACGCAGTATTTT.

The chain combines TRBV9 with TRBJ1-1, with 10 bases identical to TRBD1. CDR1 is SGDLS and CDR2 is YYNGEE in the germline V gene. J was trimmed by 3 bases and V by 4 bases; bases with no gene match: 12. CDR3 length: 17 amino acids. CDR3: CASSPDLTGGLDTEAFF. CDR3 coding DNA: TGTGCCAGCAGCCCAGACTTGACAGGGGGCCTGGACACTGAAGCTTTCTTT.

The chain has TRBV5-1 and TRBJ2-7, with TRBD1 as a possible D gene (6 bases). The CDR3 spans 17 residues. The V and J ends lost 0 bases and 4 bases respectively, with 20 bases between them. CDR1 and CDR2 from the germline V gene are SGHRS and YFSETQ. CDR3 in DNA: TGCGCCAGCAGCTTGGAGGGCAGGGGTCTTGCCAAATACGAGCAGTACGTC. It encodes CASSLEGRGLAKYEQYV.

The chain joins TRBV13 to TRBJ2-2; 9 bases agree with TRBD2. Losses at the gene ends were 0 bases for V and 5 bases for J; bases not matched to a gene: 7. CDR3 size: 17 residues. Per the germline V gene, CDR1 is PRHDT and CDR2 is FYEKMQ (reference sequence). CDR3 DNA: TGTGCCAGCAGCTTAGGCCGGCGGGGGGGCCGAACCGGGGAGCTGTTTTTT. As protein: CASSLGRRGGRTGELFF.

The gene calls are TRBV20-1 and TRBJ2-3; D is uncertain. Germline CDR1 and CDR2: DFQATT and SNEGSKA (reference sequence). Trimming removed 0 bases at V and 9 bases at J, with 7 bases between. The length of the CDR3 is 11 residues. The CDR3 nucleotides are TGCAGTGCTAGAGACGGCGGAACGCAGTATTTT. Its protein is CSARDGGTQYF.

The chain employs TRBV6-2 or TRBV6-3 and TRBJ2-3; D gene uncertain. Germline V lookup: CDR1 MNHEY, CDR2 SVGEGT. CDR3 length: 13 amino acids. V lost 2 bases, J lost 6 bases, and 9 bases lay in between. The CDR3 reads CASSYQATDTQYF. CDR3 DNA: TGTGCCAGCAGTTACCAGGCAACCGATACGCAGTATTTT.

This clonotype was detected ten times or more. The V and J genes are TRBV12-5 and TRBJ2-6; possibly TRBD1 for D (6 bases). V was shortened by 4 bases and J by 2 bases, with 27 bases between the two germline ends. The CDR3 has 21 residues. Per germline, CDR1 LGHNT and CDR2 FRNRAP. CDR3 DNA sequence: TGTGCTAGTGGTTGGGCCTGGAGCAGGGGTATTAGTCAACCTGGGGCCAACGTCCTGACTTTC. It is translated as CASGWAWSRGISQPGANVLTF.

This clonotype has more than one count but fewer than ten. The V and J genes are TRBV5-1 and TRBJ2-3, with D hard to call. Trimming cost V 1 base and J 3 bases, with 9 bases left between them. The germline V gene has CDR1 SGHRS and CDR2 YFSETQ. The CDR3 consists of 14 residues. CDR3 amino acids: CASSLYATTDTQYF. CDR3 sequence (DNA): TGCGCCAGCAGCTTGTACGCGACTACAGATACGCAGTATTTT.

The V and J genes are TRBV7-9 and TRBJ2-3; TRBD2 matches 12 bases. Germline lookup yields CDR1 SEHNR and CDR2 FQNEAQ (reference sequence). V trimming: 4 bases; J trimming: 6 bases; junction bases outside the gene matches: 11. The length of the CDR3 is 17 residues. Here the CDR3 reads CASSYTGLAGGGDTQYF. The DNA of the CDR3 is TGTGCCAGCAGCTACACGGGACTAGCGGGCGGCGGGGATACGCAGTATTTT.

This clonotype has only a few counts. DNA for the CDR3: TGTGCCAGCAGCTTAGCTTCGCTAGCACCCACAGATACGCAGTATTTT. This sequence encodes CASSLASLAPTDTQYF. This chain connects TRBV7-9 to TRBJ2-3, with a weak D call TRBD2 (5 bases). In germline, CDR1 is SEHNR, CDR2 FQNEAQ (reference sequence). V shed 0 bases and J shed 2 bases, with 12 bases lying between them. This CDR3 is 16 amino acids long. Full variable domain (outside the CDR3, taken from reference TRBV7-9 and TRBJ2-3): DTGVSQNPRHKITKRGQNVTFRCDPISEHNRLYWYRQTLGQGPEFLTYFQNEAQLEKSRLLSDRFSAERPKGSFSTLEIQRTEQGDSAMYLCASSLASLAPTDTQYFGPGTRLTVL.

The chain combines TRBV7-9 with TRBJ1-2; D remains unclear. V lost 7 bases, J lost 0 bases, and 21 bases lay in between. The CDR3 totals 17 residues. Germline V CDR1 and CDR2: SEHNR, FQNEAQ (reference sequence). The CDR3 DNA is TGTGCCAGCACCCCCCCTTCGGGGTCAGCCCCTAACTATGGCTACACCTTC. It encodes CASTPPSGSAPNYGYTF.

This clonotype showed up many times. The chain recombines TRBV12-3 or TRBV12-4 with TRBJ2-7; 8 nucleotides align to TRBD2. The CDR3 runs to 15 residues. Trimming at V came to 5 bases and at J to 0 bases, leaving 6 bases not matched to a gene. For the CDR3, the DNA is TGTGCCAGCAGTGGCCCCGGGACTAGCTCCTACGAGCAGTACTTC. Residues: CASSGPGTSSYEQYF.

The rearrangement uses TRBV11-2 and TRBJ2-1; D unclear. This CDR3 has 13 residues. V dropped 2 bases and J dropped 12 bases, with 14 bases sitting between them. The germline gives CDR1 SGHAT, CDR2 FQNNGV. The CDR3 DNA is TGTGCCAGCAGCTTACAAGGGTTTGGTGGGCAGTTCTTC. Amino acid sequence: CASSLQGFGGQFF.

This clonotype was seen many times. This chain joins TRBV7-2 and TRBJ1-2, with D possibly matching TRBD1 (6 bases). V lost 5 bases and J lost 7, with 14 bases in between. In germline, CDR1 is SGHTA, CDR2 FQGNSA. CDR3 length: 13 amino acids. As DNA, the CDR3 is TGTGCCAGCAGCCCTCAGGGGAATTCTGGCTACACCTTC. This codes for CASSPQGNSGYTF. Drawing the rest from reference TRBV7-2 and TRBJ1-2, the complete variable domain is GAGVSQSPSNKVTEKGKDVELRCDPISGHTALYWYRQSLGQGLEFLIYFQGNSAPDKSGLPSDRFSAERTGGSVSTLTIQRTQQEDSAVYLCASSPQGNSGYTFGSGTRLTVV.

The chain carries TRBV11-2 and TRBJ2-7; D ambiguous. The CDR3 length is 11 residues. The ends were cut back, 2 bases at V and 5 bases at J, with 4 bases in the middle. Germline assignment: CDR1 SGHAT and CDR2 FQNNGV. CDR3 loop: CASSLRDEQYV. The CDR3 nucleotides are TGTGCCAGCAGCTTACGCGACGAGCAGTACGTC.